Following are 5 T cell receptor beta chains from one sample sequenced in a study of blood T cell repertoires in COVID-19. TCRdb keeps only in-frame clones here, not all; method: immunoSEQ multiplex PCR. The sample has about 120,000 clones, 77% seen once; the top ten hold 6.5% to 9%. The specimen sequenced was peripheral blood. The receptor set was obtained from a human donor in a cohort sampled during active COVID-19.

V is TRBV30 and J is TRBJ2-1; 7 bases fit TRBD2. This CDR3 is built from 15 residues. Germline V gives CDR1 GTSNPN, CDR2 SVGIG (reference sequence). V lost 0 bases, J lost 8 bases, and 10 bases stayed unmatched. The CDR3 bases are TGTGCCTGGAGTGTTGGCGGGGGTTACGGGGATGAGCAGTTCTTC. Residues: CAWSVGGGYGDEQFF.

The chain employs TRBV12-3 or TRBV12-4 and TRBJ1-1; possibly TRBD1 for D (5 bases). The V end was cut by 8 bases, the J end by 4 bases, with 11 bases between. The CDR3 has 12 residues. The CDR3: CASGWGGTEAFF. Here the CDR3 DNA reads TGTGCCAGCGGGTGGGGGGGCACTGAAGCTTTCTTT.

The chain is built from TRBV7-9 and TRBJ2-7, with 7 bases identical to TRBD1. The CDR3 length is 12 residues. Germline CDR1 is SEHNR and CDR2 is FQNEAQ (reference sequence). J gave up 2 bases and V 9 bases, and 4 bases lay outside the gene matches. The CDR3 DNA follows: TGTGCCAGGTTAGGGACAGCCTACGAGCAGTACTTC. Translating it yields CARLGTAYEQYF.

The chain is built from TRBV5-1 and TRBJ2-5, with 14 bases matching TRBD2. CDR1 is SGHRS and CDR2 is YFSETQ in the germline V gene. CDR3 size: 17 residues. The J segment lost 5 bases and the V segment lost 4 bases, leaving 10 bases of the junction unmatched. CDR3 bases: TGCGCCAGCAGCCCCTCCGGGACTAGCGGGAGTCCGGAGACCCAGTACTTC. Its translation: CASSPSGTSGSPETQYF.

This chain links TRBV14 with TRBJ1-6, with D hard to call. Deletions cut 1 base from V and 4 bases from J, with 11 bases between. From germline, CDR1 is SGHDN and CDR2 FVKESK. The CDR3 runs to 16 residues. The CDR3 reads CASSQGGATYNSPLHF. In nucleotides, the CDR3 is TGTGCCAGCAGCCAAGGGGGAGCAACTTATAATTCACCCCTCCACTTT.